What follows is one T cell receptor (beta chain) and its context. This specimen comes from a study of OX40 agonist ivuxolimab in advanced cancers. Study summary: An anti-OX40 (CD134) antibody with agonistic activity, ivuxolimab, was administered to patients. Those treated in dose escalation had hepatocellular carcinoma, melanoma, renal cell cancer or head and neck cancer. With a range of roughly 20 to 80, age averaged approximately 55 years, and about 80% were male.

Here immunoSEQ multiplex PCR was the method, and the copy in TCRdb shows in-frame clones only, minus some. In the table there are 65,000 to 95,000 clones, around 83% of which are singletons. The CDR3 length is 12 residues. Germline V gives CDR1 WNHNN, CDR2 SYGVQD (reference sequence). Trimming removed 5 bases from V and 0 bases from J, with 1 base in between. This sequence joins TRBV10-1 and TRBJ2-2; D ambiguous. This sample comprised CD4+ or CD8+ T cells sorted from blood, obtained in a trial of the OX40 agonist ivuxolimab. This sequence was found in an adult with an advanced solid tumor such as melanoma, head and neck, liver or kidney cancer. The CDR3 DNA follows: TGCGCCAGCAGTCCGAACACCGGGGAGCTGTTTTTT. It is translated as CASSPNTGELFF.